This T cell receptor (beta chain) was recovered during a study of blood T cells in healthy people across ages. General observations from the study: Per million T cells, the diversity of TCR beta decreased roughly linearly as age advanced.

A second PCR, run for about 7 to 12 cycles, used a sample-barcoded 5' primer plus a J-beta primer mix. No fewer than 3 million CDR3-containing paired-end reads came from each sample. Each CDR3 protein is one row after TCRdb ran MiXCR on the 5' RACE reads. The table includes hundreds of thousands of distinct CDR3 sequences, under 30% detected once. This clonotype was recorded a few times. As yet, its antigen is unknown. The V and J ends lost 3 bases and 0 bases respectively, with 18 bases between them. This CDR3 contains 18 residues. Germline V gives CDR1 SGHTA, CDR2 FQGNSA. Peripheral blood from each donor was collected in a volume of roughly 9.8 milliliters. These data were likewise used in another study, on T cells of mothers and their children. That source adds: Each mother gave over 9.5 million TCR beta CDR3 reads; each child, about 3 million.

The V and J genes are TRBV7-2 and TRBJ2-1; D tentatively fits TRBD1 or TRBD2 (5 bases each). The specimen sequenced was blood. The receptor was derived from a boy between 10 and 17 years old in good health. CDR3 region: CASSFRGGAESSYNEQFF. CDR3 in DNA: TGTGCCAGCAGCTTTCGGGGTGGGGCGGAGAGCTCCTACAATGAGCAGTTCTTC.